These T cell receptor beta chains were read from a single sample in a study of T-cell reconstitution after alpha-beta-depleted transplantation in children. TCRdb ran MiXCR on the PCR reads and lists one entry per CDR3 protein. The profile covers over 400,000 distinct CDR3 sequences, with over 40% appearing a single time and under 35% taken by the ten largest. This sample comprised PBMCs, obtained before TCRalphabeta/CD19-depleted stem cell transplant. These receptor sequences come from a girl aged 2 to 9 with aplastic anemia, due to receive a stem cell transplant. Each CDR3 is given without its conserved first and last residue. Fields, in order: V gene, CDR3 protein.

V gene: TRBV5-1
CDR3 protein: ASSPNDSGEQY

V gene: TRBV29-1
CDR3 protein: SGVRNTEAF

V gene: TRBV5-1
CDR3 protein: ASSIGGNADTQY

V gene: TRBV20-1
CDR3 protein: SASRAGGPSDTQY

V gene: TRBV20-1
CDR3 protein: SARDLETDASPLH

V gene: TRBV28
CDR3 protein: ASSSIDRAWVSYNEQF

V gene: TRBV5-4
CDR3 protein: ASSKTGGESTDTQY

V gene: TRBV5-5
CDR3 protein: ASSPDRVYNEQF

V gene: TRBV28
CDR3 protein: ASTGVPRAMNTEAF

V gene: TRBV5-1
CDR3 protein: ASSVVGADTEAF

V gene: TRBV20-1
CDR3 protein: SAPRRQYRDPEDF

V gene: TRBV9
CDR3 protein: ASGGTGDEKLF

V gene: TRBV5-8
CDR3 protein: ASSWRTGGTQDTQY

V gene: TRBV14
CDR3 protein: ASSQASVFTY

V gene: TRBV5-5
CDR3 protein: ASSLERGAPLNEQF

V gene: TRBV12-3/TRBV12-4
CDR3 protein: ASSNRGDGYT

V gene: TRBV7-8
CDR3 protein: ASSLAGGPLFQF

V gene: TRBV20-1
CDR3 protein: SAPAGSGADTQY

V gene: TRBV7-6
CDR3 protein: ASSLAGGSSYEQY

V gene: TRBV28
CDR3 protein: ASNAWGTSGTDTQY

V gene: TRBV3-1
CDR3 protein: ASSAREQETQY

V gene: TRBV10-3
CDR3 protein: AISESNRNYEQY

V gene: TRBV7-2
CDR3 protein: ASSLGTAPPYEQY

V gene: TRBV30
CDR3 protein: AWSVVGTDGYT

V gene: TRBV5-1
CDR3 protein: ASSPGTSGSLEQY

V gene: TRBV20-1
CDR3 protein: SAKRVVNTEAF

V gene: TRBV11-2
CDR3 protein: ASSPQGIGSYEQY

V gene: TRBV4-1
CDR3 protein: ASSQLTGPSYEQY

V gene: TRBV5-5
CDR3 protein: ASSRTPGELF

V gene: TRBV20-1
CDR3 protein: SARVPSGSHNEQF

V gene: TRBV7-8
CDR3 protein: ASSLRQVDRVDTEAF

V gene: TRBV7-9
CDR3 protein: ASLQANEKLF

V gene: TRBV4-1
CDR3 protein: ASSSGLQSGTDTQY

V gene: TRBV4-1
CDR3 protein: ASSQETGQYEQY

V gene: TRBV7-9
CDR3 protein: ASSLASGSTGELF

V gene: TRBV12-3/TRBV12-4
CDR3 protein: ASSLWTGGGETQY

V gene: TRBV28
CDR3 protein: ASSWVSGSPLH

V gene: TRBV29-1
CDR3 protein: SGRTANTEAF

V gene: TRBV28
CDR3 protein: ASAPVVSGANVLT

V gene: TRBV5-1
CDR3 protein: ASSLSGSTDTQY

V gene: TRBV23-1
CDR3 protein: ASLGQGDNNEQF

V gene: TRBV13
CDR3 protein: ATSYRERSSYEQY

V gene: TRBV29-1
CDR3 protein: SVEAGVQETQY

V gene: TRBV20-1
CDR3 protein: SAGLGARETQY

V gene: TRBV5-1
CDR3 protein: ASSSQGADKNIQY

V gene: TRBV19
CDR3 protein: ASILGPNQPQH

V gene: TRBV5-5
CDR3 protein: ASSLLPGQNSLGVGQY

V gene: TRBV28
CDR3 protein: ASRPLLGNQPQH

V gene: TRBV9
CDR3 protein: ASSASRTSGRRLF

V gene: TRBV6-5
CDR3 protein: ASSYSRVDYGYT

V gene: TRBV20-1
CDR3 protein: SARAGEAGQPQH

V gene: TRBV19
CDR3 protein: ASSIGTGNKY

V gene: TRBV7-9
CDR3 protein: ASSRTSGSGDTQY

V gene: TRBV6-5
CDR3 protein: ASSYHSLPSTDTQY